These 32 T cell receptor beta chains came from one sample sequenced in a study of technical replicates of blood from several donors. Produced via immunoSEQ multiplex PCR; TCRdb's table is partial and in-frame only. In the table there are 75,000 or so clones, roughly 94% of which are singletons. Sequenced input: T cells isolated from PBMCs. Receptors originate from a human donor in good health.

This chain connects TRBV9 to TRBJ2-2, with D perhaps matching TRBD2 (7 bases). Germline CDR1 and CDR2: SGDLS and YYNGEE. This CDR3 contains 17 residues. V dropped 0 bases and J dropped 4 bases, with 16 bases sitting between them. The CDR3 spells CASSVEWGGVGTGELFF. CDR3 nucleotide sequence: TGTGCCAGCAGCGTAGAATGGGGGGGCGTGGGCACCGGGGAGCTGTTTTTT.

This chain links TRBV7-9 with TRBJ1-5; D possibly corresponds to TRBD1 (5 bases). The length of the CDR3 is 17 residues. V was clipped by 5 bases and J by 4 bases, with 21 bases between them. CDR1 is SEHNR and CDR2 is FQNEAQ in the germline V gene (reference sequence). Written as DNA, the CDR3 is TGTGCCAGCAGCCCCTCCCGAGGCAGGGAAGAAAATCAGCCCCAGCATTTT. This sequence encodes CASSPSRGREENQPQHF. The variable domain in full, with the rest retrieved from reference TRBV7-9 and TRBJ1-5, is DTGVSQNPRHKITKRGQNVTFRCDPISEHNRLYWYRQTLGQGPEFLTYFQNEAQLEKSRLLSDRFSAERPKGSFSTLEIQRTEQGDSAMYLCASSPSRGREENQPQHFGDGTRLSIL.

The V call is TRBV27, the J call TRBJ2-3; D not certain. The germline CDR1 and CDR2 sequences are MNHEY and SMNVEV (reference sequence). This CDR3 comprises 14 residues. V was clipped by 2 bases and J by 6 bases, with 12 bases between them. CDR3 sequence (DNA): TGTGCCAGCAGTTTAGGTTCAGGATACGATACGCAGTATTTT. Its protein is CASSLGSGYDTQYF.

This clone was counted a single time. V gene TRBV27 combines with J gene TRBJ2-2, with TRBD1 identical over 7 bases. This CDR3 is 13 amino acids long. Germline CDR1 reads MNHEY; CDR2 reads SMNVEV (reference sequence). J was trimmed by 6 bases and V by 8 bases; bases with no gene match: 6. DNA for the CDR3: TGTGCCAGCCGGGACAGCCTTTCCGGGGAGCTGTTTTTT. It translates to CASRDSLSGELFF.

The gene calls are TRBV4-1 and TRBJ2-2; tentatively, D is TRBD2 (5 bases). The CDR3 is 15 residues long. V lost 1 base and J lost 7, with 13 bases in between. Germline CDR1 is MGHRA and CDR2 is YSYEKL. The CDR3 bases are TGCGCCAGCAGCCAAGTTTTCCGGGATCTCGGGGAGCTGTTTTTT. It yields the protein CASSQVFRDLGELFF.

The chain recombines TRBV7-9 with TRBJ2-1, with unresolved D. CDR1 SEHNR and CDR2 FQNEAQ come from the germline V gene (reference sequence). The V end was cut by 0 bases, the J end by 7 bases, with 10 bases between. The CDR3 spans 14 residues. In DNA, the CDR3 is TGTGCCAGCAGCTTAGCAACGCTAGATAATGAGCAGTTCTTC. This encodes CASSLATLDNEQFF.

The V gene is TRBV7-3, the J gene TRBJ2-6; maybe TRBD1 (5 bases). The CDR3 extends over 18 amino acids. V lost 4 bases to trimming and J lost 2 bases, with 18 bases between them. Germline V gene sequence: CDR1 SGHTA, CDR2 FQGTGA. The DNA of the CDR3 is TGTGCCAGCAGCTATGGGGCAGGGCCGACCCCTGGGGCCAACGTCCTGACTTTC. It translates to CASSYGAGPTPGANVLTF.

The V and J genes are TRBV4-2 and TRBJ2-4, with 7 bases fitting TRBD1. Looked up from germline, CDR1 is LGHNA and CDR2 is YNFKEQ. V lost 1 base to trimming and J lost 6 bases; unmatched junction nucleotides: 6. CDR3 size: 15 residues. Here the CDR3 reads CASSQVGSGGNIQYF. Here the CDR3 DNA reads TGTGCCAGCAGCCAAGTCGGCTCAGGGGGAAACATTCAGTACTTC.

CDR3 coding DNA: TGTGCCAGCAGCTTCCCTTCGGACAGGGGAGGCTATGGCTACACCTTC. It specifies CASSFPSDRGGYGYTF. This chain joins TRBV13 and TRBJ1-2, with 9 bases aligning to TRBD1. The CDR3 has 16 amino acids. Germline V gives CDR1 PRHDT, CDR2 FYEKMQ (reference sequence). Trimming took 3 bases from V and 4 from J; bases not matched to a gene: 9.

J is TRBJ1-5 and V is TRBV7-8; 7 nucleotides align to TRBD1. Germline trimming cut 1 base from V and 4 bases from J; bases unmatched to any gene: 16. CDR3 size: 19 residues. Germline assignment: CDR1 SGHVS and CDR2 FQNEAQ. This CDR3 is CASSLDEETGTRENQPQHF. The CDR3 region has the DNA TGTGCCAGCAGCTTAGATGAGGAGACAGGGACAAGGGAAAATCAGCCCCAGCATTTT.

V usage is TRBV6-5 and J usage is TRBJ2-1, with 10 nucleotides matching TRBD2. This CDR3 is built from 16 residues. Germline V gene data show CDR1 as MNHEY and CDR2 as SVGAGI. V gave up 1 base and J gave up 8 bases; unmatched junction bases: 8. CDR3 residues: CASSYYPSGSFYEQFF. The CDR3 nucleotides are TGTGCCAGCAGTTACTATCCTAGCGGGAGTTTCTATGAGCAGTTCTTC.

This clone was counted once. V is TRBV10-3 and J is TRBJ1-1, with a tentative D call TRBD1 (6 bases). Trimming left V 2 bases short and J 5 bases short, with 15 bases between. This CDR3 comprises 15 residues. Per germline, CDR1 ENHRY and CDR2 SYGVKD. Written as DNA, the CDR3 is TGTGCCATCAGTGAGGAGGGGGATAAGGAGACTGAAGCTTTCTTT. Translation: CAISEEGDKETEAFF.

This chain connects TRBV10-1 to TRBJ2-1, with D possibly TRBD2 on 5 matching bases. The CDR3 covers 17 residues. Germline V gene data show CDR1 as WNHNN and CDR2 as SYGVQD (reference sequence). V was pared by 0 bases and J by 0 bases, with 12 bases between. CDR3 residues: CASSESPSLSSYNEQFF. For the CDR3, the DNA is TGCGCCAGCAGTGAGTCGCCTAGCCTGAGCTCCTACAATGAGCAGTTCTTC.

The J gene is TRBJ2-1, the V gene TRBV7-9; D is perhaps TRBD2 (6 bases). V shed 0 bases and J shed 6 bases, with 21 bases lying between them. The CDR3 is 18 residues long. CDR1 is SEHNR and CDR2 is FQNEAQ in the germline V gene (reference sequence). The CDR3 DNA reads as TGTGCCAGCAGCTTAGCGCGCATCCAAGGGAGGTCCGCCAATGAGCAGTTCTTC. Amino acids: CASSLARIQGRSANEQFF.

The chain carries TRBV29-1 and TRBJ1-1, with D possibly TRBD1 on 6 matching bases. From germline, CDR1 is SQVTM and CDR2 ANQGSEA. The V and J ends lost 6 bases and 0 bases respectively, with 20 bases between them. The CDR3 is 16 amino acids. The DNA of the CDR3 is TGCAGCGTCCAGGGAGGGGGGGCCATCCTGAACACTGAAGCTTTCTTT. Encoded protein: CSVQGGGAILNTEAFF.

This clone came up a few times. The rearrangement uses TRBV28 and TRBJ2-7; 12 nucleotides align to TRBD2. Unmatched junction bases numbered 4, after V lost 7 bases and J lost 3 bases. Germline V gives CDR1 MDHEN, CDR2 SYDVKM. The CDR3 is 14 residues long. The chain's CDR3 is CASTEGLAGYEQYF. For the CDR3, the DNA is TGTGCCAGCACCGAGGGACTAGCGGGCTACGAGCAGTACTTC.

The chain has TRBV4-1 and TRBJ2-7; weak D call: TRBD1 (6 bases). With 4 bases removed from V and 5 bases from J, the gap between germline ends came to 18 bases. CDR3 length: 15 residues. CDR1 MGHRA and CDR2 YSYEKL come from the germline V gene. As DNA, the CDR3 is TGCGCCAGCAGCCCCTCACTACAGGGAATCCACGAGCAGTACTTC. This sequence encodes CASSPSLQGIHEQYF.

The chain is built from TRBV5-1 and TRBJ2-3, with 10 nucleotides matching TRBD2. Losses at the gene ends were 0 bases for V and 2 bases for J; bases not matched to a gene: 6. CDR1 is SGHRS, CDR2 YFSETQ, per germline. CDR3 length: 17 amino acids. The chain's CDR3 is CASSLAAGTSDTDTQYF. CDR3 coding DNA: TGCGCCAGCAGCTTGGCGGCCGGGACTAGCGACACAGATACGCAGTATTTT.

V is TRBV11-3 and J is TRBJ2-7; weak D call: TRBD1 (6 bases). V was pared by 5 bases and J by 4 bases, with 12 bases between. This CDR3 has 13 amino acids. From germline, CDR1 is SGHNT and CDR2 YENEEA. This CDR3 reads CASSLRTEYEQYF. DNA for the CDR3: TGTGCCAGCAGCCTACGGACAGAGTACGAGCAGTACTTC.

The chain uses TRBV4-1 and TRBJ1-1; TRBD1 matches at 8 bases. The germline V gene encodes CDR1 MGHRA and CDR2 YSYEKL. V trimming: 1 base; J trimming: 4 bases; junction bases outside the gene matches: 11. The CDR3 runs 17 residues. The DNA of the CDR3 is TGCGCCAGCAGCCAAGTCGGCAGGGGGCGGAGGGGCACTGAAGCTTTCTTT. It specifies CASSQVGRGRRGTEAFF.

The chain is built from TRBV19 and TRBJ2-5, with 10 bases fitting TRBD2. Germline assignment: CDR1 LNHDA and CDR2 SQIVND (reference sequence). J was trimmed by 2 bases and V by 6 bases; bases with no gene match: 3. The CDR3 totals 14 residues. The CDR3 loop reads CASSLTSGQETQYF. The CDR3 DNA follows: TGTGCCAGTAGCCTGACTAGCGGGCAAGAGACCCAGTACTTC. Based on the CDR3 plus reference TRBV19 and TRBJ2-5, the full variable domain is DGGITQSPKYLFRKEGQNVTLSCEQNLNHDAMYWYRQDPGQGLRLIYYSQIVNDFQKGDIAEGYSVSREKKESFPLTVTSAQKNPTAFYLCASSLTSGQETQYFGPGTRLLVL.

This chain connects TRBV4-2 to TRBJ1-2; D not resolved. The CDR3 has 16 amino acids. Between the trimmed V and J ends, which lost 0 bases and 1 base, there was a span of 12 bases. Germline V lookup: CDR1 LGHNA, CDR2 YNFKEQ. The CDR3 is CASSQDPGGDNYGYTF. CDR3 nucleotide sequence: TGTGCCAGCAGCCAAGACCCTGGCGGGGATAACTATGGCTACACCTTC.

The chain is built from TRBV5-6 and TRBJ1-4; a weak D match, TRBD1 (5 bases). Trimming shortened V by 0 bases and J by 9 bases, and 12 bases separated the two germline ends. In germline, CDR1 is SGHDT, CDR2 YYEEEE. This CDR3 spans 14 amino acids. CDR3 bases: TGTGCCAGCAGCTTGGGATGGGGGGGAAAAAAACTGTTTTTT. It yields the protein CASSLGWGGKKLFF.

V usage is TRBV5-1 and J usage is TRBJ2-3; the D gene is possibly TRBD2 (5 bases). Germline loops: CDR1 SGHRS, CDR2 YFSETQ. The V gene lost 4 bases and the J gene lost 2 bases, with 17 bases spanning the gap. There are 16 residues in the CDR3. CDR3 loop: CASSVASAVATDTQYF. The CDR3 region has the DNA TGCGCCAGCAGCGTGGCCTCAGCGGTTGCCACAGATACGCAGTATTTT.

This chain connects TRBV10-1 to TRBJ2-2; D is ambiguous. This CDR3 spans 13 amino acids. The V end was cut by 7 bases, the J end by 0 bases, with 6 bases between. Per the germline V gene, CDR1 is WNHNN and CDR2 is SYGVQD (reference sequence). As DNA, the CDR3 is TGCGCCAGCACCTTAACGAACACCGGGGAGCTGTTTTTT. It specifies CASTLTNTGELFF.

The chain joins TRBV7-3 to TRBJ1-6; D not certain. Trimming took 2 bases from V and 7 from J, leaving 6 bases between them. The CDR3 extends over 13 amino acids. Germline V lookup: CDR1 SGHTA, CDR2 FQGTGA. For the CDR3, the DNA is TGTGCCAGCAGCTTAGGGCAGAATTCACCCCTCCACTTT. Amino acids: CASSLGQNSPLHF.

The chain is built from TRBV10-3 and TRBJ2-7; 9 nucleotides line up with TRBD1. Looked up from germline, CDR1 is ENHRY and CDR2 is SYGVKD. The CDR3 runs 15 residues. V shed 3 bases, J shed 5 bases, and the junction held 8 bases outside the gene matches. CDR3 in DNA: TGTGCCATCAGTGACCCCGGGACAGGGATCCACGAGCAGTACTTC. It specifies CAISDPGTGIHEQYF.

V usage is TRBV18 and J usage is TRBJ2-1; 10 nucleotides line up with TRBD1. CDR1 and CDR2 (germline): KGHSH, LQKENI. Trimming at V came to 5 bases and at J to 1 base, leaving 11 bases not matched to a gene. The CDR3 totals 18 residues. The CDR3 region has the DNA TGTGCCAGCTCATCCGGGACAGGGGATTCCTTTTCCTACAATGAGCAGTTCTTC. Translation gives CASSSGTGDSFSYNEQFF.

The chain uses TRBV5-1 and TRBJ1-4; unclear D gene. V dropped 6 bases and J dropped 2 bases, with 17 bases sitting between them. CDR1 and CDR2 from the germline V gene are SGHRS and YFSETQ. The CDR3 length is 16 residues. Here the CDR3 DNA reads TGCGCCAGCAAGCTGCCCGAAGGAGCTACTAATGAAAAACTGTTTTTT. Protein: CASKLPEGATNEKLFF.

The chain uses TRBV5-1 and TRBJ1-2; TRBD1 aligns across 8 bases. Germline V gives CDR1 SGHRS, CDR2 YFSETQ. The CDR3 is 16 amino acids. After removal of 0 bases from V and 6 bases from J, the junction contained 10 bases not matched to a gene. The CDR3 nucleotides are TGCGCCAGCAGCTTGGCACTCAGGGGGCCTGGGGATGGCTACACCTTC. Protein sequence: CASSLALRGPGDGYTF.

CDR3 coding DNA: TGTGCCAGCCGGGACAGGGATCGGGAGACCCAGTACTTC. It codes for CASRDRDRETQYF. This chain connects TRBV2 to TRBJ2-5, with 9 nucleotides matching TRBD1. The CDR3 loop spans 13 amino acids. CDR1 is SNHLY and CDR2 is FYNNEI in the germline V gene. Losses at the gene ends were 8 bases for V and 5 bases for J; bases not matched to a gene: 6.

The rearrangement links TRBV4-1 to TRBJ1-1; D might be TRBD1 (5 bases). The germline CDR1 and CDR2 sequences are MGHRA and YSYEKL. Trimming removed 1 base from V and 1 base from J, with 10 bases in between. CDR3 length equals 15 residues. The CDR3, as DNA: TGCGCCAGCAGCCAAGCCAGGGTTACGAACACTGAAGCTTTCTTT. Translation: CASSQARVTNTEAFF.